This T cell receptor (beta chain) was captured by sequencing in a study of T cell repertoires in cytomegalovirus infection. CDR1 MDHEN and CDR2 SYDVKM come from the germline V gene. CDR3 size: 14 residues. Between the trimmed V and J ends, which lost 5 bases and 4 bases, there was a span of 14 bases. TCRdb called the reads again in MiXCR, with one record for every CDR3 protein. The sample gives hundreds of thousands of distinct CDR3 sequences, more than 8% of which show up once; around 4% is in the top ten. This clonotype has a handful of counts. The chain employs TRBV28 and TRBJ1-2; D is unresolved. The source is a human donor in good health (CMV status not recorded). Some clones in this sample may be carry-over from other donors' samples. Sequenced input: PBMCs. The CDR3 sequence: CASSTPDGSYGYTF. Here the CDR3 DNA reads TGTGCCAGCAGTACCCCCGACGGGAGCTATGGCTACACCTTC.